These T cell receptor beta chains were read from a single sample in a study of T-cell reconstitution after alpha-beta-depleted transplantation in children. TCRdb reprocessed the PCR reads via MiXCR and lists one record per CDR3 protein. The sample lists under 50,000 distinct CDR3 sequences; around 9.2% were seen once. The sample here was PBMCs, mostly from graft donor cells, taken 60 days after TCRalphabeta/CD19-depleted stem cell transplant. All receptors derive from a male patient aged 2-9 years who had a stem cell transplant for chronic granulomatous disease, so the T cells may come from the graft donor. The CDR3 runs from the conserved cysteine through the conserved F or W. D genes are given only for firm matches. Only some rows state a clone size, as once, few, many or a class for expanded clones.

d_gene,v_gene,abundance,j_gene,CDR3aa,CDR3nt
TRBD1,TRBV5-1,many,TRBJ2-5,CASSLARTGMETQYF,TGCGCCAGCAGCCTTGCCCGGACAGGGATGGAGACCCAGTACTTC
NA,TRBV20-1,once,TRBJ1-4,CSARYIATNEKLFF,TGCAGTGCTAGGTACATTGCAACTAATGAAAAACTGTTTTTT
TRBD1,TRBV7-8,many,TRBJ1-1,CASSSGGRETEAFF,TGTGCCAGCAGTTCAGGGGGCAGGGAAACTGAAGCTTTCTTT
NA,TRBV9,few,TRBJ1-5,CARAGQSGQPQHF,TGTGCCAGGGCGGGGCAGTCCGGTCAGCCCCAGCATTTT
TRBD2,TRBV5-4,NA,TRBJ2-5,CASSSSGRAQETQYF,TGTGCCAGCAGCTCGAGCGGGAGGGCCCAAGAGACCCAGTACTTC
NA,TRBV7-9,many,TRBJ2-1,CASSSLDSSSYNEQFF,TGTGCCAGCAGCTCCCTAGACTCGAGCTCCTACAATGAGCAGTTCTTC
NA,TRBV20-1,few,TRBJ2-3,CSGTAGTDTQYF,TGCAGTGGGACAGCAGGAACAGATACGCAGTATTTT
NA,TRBV4-3,many,TRBJ2-3,CASSQDVAGWGTDTQYF,TGCGCCAGCAGCCAAGATGTGGCGGGATGGGGCACAGATACGCAGTATTTT
NA,TRBV6-2/TRBV6-3,many,TRBJ1-6,CASQRDVNNSPLHF,TGTGCCAGCCAACGGGACGTCAATAATTCACCCCTCCACTTT
NA,TRBV15,many,TRBJ2-1,CATSRDPTQGMQFF,TGTGCCACCAGCAGAGATCCCACGCAGGGGATGCAGTTCTTC
NA,TRBV5-1,many,TRBJ2-1,CASCLRDPPGNEQFF,TGCGCCAGCTGCTTGCGGGATCCCCCGGGGAATGAGCAGTTCTTC
TRBD2,TRBV7-8,many,TRBJ2-3,CASSREGTQYF,TGTGCCAGCAGTCGGGAGGGTACGCAGTATTTT
NA,TRBV14,many,TRBJ2-2,CASSQVITGELFF,TGTGCCAGCAGCCAAGTGATTACCGGGGAGCTGTTTTTT
NA,TRBV30,few,TRBJ2-5,CAWRKTGSITGTQYF,TGTGCCTGGAGAAAGACAGGATCAATTACGGGGACCCAGTACTTC
NA,TRBV12-3/TRBV12-4,many,TRBJ2-3,CASSFPQPSSTDTQYF,TGTGCCAGCAGTTTTCCCCAACCCTCTAGCACAGATACGCAGTATTTT